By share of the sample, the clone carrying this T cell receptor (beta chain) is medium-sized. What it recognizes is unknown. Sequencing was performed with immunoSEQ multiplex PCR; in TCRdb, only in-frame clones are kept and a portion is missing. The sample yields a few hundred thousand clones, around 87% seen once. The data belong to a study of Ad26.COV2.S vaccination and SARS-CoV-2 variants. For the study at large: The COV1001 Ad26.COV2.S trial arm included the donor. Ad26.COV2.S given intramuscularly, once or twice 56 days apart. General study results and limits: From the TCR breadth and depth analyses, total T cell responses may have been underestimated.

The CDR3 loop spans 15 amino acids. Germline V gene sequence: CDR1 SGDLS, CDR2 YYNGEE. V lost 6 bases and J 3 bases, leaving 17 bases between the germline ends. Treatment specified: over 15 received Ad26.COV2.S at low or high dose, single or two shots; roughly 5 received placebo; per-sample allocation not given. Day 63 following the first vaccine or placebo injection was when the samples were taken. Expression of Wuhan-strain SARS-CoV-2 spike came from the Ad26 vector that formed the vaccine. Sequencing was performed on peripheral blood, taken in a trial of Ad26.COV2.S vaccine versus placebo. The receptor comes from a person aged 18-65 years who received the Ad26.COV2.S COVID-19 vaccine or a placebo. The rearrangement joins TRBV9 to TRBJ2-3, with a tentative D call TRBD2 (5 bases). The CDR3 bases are TGTGCCAGCACCCATCGGGGATTCGGGACAGATACGCAGTATTTT. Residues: CASTHRGFGTDTQYF.